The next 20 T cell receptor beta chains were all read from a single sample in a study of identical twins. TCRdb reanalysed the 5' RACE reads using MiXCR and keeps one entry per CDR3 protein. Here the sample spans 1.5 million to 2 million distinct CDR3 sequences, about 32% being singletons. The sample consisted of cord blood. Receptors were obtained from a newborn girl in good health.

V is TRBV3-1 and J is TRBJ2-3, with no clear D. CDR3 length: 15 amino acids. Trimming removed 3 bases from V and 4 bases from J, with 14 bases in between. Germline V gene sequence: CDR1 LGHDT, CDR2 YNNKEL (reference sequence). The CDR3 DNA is TGTGCCAGCAGCCAGGGTCACTCGGCGCCAGATACGCAGTATTTT. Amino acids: CASSQGHSAPDTQYF.

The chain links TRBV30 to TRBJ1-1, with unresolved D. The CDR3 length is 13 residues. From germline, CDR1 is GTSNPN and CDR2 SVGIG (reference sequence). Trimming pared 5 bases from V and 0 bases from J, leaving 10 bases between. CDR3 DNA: TGTGCCTGGGAGGGAGCGATGAACACTGAAGCTTTCTTT. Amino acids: CAWEGAMNTEAFF.

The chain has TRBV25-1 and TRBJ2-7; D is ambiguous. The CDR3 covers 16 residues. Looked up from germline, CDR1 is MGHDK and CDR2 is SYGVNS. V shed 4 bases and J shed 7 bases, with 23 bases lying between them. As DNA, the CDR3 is TGTGCCAGCAGTGGATCATCCGCGGCCTCCTACAATGAGCAGTACTTC. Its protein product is CASSGSSAASYNEQYF.

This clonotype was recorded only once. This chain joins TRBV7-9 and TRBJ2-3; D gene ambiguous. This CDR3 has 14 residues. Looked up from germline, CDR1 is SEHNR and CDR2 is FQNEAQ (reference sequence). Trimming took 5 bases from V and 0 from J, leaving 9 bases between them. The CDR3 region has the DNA TGTGCCAGCAGCCTCCTGCTCAGCACAGATACGCAGTATTTT. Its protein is CASSLLLSTDTQYF.

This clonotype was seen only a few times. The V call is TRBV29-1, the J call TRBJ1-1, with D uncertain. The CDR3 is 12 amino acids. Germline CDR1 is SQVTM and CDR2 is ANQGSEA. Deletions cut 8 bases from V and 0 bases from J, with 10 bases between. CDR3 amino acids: CSPTEMNTEAFF. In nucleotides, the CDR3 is TGCAGCCCTACTGAGATGAACACTGAAGCTTTCTTT. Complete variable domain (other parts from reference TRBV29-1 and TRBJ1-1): SAVISQKPSRDICQRGTSLTIQCQVDSQVTMMFWYRQQPGQSLTLIATANQGSEATYESGFVIDKFPISRPNLTFSTLTVSNMSPEDSSIYLCSPTEMNTEAFFGQGTRLTVV.

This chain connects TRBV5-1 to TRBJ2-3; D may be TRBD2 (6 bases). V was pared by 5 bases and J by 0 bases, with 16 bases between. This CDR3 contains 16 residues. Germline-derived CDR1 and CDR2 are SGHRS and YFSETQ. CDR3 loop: CASSLDAGTSTDTQYF. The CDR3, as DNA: TGCGCCAGCAGTTTAGATGCAGGGACTAGCACAGATACGCAGTATTTT.

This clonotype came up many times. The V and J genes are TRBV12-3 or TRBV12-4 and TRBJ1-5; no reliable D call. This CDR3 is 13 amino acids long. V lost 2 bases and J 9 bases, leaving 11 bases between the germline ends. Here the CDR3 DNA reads TGTGCCAGCAGTTTATTCGGGGATCGGCCCCAGCATTTT. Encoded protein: CASSLFGDRPQHF.

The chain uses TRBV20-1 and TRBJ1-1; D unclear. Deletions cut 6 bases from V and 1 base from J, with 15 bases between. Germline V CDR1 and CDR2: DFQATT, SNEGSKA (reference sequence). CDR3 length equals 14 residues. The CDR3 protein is CSARRTASNTEAFF. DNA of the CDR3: TGCAGTGCCCGGAGGACCGCCTCGAACACTGAAGCTTTCTTT.

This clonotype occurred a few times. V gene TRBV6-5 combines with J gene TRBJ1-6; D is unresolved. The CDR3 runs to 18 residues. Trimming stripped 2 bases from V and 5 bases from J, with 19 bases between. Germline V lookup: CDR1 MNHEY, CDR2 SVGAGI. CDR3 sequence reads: CASSYVRFQSFNNSPLHF. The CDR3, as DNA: TGTGCCAGCAGTTACGTCCGATTCCAATCCTTTAATAATTCACCCCTCCACTTT.

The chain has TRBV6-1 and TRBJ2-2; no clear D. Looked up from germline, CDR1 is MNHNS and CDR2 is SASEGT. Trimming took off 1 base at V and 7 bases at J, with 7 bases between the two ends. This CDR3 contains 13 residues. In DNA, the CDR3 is TGTGCCAGCAGTGAAGGGGTGGTCGGGGAGCTGTTTTTT. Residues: CASSEGVVGELFF.

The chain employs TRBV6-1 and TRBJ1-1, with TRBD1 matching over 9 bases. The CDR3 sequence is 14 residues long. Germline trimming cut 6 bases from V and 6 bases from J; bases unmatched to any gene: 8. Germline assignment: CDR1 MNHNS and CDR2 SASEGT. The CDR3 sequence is CASSSGQGYAEAFF. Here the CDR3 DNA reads TGTGCCAGCAGCTCGGGACAGGGATACGCTGAAGCTTTCTTT.

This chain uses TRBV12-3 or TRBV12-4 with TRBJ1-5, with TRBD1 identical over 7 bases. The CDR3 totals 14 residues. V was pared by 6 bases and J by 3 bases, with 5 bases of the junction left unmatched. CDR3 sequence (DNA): TGTGCCAGCAGCGCGGACAGGACCAATCAGCCCCAGCATTTT. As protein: CASSADRTNQPQHF.

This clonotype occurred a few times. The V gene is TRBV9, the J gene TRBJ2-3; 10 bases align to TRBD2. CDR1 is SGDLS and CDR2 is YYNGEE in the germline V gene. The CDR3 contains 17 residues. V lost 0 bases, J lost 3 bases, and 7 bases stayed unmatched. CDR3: CASSVVPGLATTDTQYF. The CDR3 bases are TGTGCCAGCAGCGTAGTCCCGGGACTAGCGACTACAGATACGCAGTATTTT.

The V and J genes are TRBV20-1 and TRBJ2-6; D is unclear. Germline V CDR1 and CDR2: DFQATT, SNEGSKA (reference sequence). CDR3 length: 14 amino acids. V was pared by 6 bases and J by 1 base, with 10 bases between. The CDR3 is CSAPHSSGANVLTF. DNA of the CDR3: TGCAGTGCCCCTCACTCTTCTGGGGCCAACGTCCTGACTTTC.

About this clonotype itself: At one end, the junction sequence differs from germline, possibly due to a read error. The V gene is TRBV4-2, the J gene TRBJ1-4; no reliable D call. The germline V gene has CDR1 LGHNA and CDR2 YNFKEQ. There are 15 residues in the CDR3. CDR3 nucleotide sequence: TGTGCCAGCAGCCAAGACGCCACAACTGATGAAAAACTGTTTTTT. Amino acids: CASSQDATTDEKLFF.

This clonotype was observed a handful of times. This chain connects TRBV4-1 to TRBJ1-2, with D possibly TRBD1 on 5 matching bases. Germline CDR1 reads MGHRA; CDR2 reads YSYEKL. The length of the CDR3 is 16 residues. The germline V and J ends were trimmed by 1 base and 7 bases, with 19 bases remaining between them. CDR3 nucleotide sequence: TGCGCCAGCAGCCAAGGATTCGGGGCAGTACTGTCTGGCTACACCTTC. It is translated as CASSQGFGAVLSGYTF.

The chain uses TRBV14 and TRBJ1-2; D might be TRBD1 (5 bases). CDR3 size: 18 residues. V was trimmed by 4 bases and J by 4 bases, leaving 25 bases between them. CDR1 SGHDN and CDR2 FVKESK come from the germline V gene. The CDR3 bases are TGTGCCAGCAGCCGAACTGAGGGGCAGTTACCTTACTTCTATGGCTACACCTTC. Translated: CASSRTEGQLPYFYGYTF.

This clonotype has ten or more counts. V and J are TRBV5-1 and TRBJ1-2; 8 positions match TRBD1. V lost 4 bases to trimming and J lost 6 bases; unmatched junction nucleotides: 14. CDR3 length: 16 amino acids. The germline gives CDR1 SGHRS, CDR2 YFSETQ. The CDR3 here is CASSPNLRGQVDGYTF. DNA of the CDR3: TGCGCCAGCAGCCCCAACCTCAGGGGGCAGGTGGATGGCTACACCTTC. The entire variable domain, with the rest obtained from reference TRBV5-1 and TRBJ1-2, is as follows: KAGVTQTPRYLIKTRGQQVTLSCSPISGHRSVSWYQQTPGQGLQFLFEYFSETQRNKGNFPGRFSGRQFSNSRSEMNVSTLELGDSALYLCASSPNLRGQVDGYTFGSGTRLTVV.

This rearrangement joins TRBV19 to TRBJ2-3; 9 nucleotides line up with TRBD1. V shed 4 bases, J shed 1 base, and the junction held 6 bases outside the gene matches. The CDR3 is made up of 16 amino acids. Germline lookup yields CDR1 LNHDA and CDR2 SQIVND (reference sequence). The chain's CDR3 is CASSRRWTGGTDTQYF. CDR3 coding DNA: TGTGCCAGTAGTAGGCGGTGGACAGGGGGCACAGATACGCAGTATTTT.

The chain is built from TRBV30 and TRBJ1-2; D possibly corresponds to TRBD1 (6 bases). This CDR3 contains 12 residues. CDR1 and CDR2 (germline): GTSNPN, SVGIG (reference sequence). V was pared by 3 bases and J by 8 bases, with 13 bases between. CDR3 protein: CAWRINRVGYTF. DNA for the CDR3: TGTGCCTGGAGGATCAACAGGGTAGGCTACACCTTC.